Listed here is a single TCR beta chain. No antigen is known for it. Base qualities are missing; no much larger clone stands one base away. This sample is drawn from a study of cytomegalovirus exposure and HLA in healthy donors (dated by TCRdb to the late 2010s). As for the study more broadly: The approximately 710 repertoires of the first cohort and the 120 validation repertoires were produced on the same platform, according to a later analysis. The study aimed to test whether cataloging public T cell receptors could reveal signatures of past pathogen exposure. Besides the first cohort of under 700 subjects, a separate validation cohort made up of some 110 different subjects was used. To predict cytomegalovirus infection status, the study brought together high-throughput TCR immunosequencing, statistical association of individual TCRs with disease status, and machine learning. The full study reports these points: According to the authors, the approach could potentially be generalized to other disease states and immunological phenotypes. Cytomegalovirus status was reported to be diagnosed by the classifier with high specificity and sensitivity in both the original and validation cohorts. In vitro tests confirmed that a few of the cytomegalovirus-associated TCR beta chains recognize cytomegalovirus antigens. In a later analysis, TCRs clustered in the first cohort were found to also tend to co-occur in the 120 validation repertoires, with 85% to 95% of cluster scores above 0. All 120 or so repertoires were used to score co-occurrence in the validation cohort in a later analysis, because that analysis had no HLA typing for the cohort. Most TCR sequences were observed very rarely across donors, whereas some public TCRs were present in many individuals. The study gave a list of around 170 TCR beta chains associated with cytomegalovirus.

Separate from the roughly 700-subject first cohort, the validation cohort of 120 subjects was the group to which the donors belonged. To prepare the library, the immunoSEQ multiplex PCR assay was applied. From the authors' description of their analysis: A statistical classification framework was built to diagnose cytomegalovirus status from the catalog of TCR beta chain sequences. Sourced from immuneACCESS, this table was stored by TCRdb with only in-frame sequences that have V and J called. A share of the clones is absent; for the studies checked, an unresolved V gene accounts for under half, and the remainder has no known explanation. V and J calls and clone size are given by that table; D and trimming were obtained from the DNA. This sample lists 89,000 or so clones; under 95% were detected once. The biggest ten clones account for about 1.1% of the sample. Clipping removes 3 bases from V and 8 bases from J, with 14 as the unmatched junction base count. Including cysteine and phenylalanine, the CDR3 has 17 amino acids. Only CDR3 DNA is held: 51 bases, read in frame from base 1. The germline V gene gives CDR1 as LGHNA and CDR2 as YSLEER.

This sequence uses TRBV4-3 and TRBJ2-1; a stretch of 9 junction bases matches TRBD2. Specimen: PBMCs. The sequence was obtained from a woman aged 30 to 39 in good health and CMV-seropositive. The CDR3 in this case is CASSHAGTSGPMDEQFF. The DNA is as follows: TGCGCCAGCAGCCACGCCGGAACTAGCGGGCCTATGGATGAGCAGTTCTTC.